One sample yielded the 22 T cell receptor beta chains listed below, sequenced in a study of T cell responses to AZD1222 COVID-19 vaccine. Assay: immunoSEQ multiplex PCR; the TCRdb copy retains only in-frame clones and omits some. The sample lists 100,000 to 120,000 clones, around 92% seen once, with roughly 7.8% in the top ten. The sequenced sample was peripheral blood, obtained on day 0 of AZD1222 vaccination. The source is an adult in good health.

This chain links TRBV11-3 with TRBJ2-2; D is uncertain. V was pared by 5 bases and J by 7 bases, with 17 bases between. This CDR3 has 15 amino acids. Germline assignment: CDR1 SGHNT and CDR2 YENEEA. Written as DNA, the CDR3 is TGTGCCAGCAGCCCCTCTGGGTTAAGGAACGGGGAGCTGTTTTTT. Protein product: CASSPSGLRNGELFF.

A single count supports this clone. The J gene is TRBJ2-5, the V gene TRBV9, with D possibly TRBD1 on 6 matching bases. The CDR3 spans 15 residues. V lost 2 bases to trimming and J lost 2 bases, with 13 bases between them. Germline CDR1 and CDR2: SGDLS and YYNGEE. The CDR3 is CASSVSGQPQETQYF. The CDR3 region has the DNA TGTGCCAGCAGCGTTTCGGGACAACCACAAGAGACCCAGTACTTC.

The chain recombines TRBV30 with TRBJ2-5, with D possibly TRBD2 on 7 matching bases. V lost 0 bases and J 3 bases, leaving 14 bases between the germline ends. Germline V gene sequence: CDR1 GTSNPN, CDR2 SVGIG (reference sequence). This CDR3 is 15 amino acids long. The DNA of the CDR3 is TGTGCCTGGAGTGTACTGGGGGGGCTTAAAGAGACCCAGTACTTC. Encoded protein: CAWSVLGGLKETQYF.

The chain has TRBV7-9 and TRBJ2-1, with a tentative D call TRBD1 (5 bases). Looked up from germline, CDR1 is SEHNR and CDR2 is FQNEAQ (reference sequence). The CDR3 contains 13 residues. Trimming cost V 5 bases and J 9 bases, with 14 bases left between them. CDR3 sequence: CASSLVTGTEQFF. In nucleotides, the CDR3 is TGTGCCAGCAGCCTCGTTACAGGAACTGAGCAGTTCTTC.

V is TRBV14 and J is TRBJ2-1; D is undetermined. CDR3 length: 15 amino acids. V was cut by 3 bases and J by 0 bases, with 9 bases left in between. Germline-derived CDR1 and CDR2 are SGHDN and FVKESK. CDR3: CASSQKRNSYNEQFF. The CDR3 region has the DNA TGTGCCAGCAGCCAGAAACGTAACTCCTACAATGAGCAGTTCTTC.

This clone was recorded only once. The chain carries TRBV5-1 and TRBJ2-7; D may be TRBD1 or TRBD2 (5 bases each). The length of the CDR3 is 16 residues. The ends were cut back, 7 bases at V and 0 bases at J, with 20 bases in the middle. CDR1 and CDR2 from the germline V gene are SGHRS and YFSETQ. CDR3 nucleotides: TGCGCCAGCTGCCCCAAAGGGGTTGGGGGCTCCTACGAGCAGTACTTC. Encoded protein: CASCPKGVGGSYEQYF.

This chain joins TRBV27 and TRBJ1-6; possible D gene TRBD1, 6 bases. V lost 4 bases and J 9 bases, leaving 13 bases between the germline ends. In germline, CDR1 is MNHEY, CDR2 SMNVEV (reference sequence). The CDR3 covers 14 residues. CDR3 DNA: TGTGCCAGCAGTTGGGGGGGGCTGGGTTCACCCCTCCACTTT. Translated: CASSWGGLGSPLHF.

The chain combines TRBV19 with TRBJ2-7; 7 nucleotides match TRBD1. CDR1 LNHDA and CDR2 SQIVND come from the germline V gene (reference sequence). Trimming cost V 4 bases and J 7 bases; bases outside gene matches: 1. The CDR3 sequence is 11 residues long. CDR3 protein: CASSTGGEQYF. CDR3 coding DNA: TGTGCCAGTAGTACAGGGGGTGAGCAGTACTTC. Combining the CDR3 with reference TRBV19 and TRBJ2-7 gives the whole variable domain DGGITQSPKYLFRKEGQNVTLSCEQNLNHDAMYWYRQDPGQGLRLIYYSQIVNDFQKGDIAEGYSVSREKKESFPLTVTSAQKNPTAFYLCASSTGGEQYFGPGTRLTVT.

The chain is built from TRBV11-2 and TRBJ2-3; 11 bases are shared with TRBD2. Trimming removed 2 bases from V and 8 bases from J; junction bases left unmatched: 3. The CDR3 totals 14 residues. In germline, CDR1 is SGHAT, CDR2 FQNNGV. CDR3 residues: CASSLSTSGGTQYF. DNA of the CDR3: TGTGCCAGCAGCTTATCTACTAGCGGGGGTACGCAGTATTTT.

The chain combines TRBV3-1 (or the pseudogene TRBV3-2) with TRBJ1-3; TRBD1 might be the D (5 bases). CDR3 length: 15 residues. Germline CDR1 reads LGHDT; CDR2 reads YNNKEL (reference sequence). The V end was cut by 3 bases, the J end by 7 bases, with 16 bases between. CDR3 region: CASSQMQGRGNTIYF. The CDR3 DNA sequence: TGTGCCAGCAGCCAGATGCAGGGCAGAGGTAACACCATATATTTT.

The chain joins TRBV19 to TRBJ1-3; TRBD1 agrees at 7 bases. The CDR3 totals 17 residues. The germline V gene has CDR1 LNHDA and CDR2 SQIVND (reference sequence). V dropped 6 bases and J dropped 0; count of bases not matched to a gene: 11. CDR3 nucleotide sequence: TGTGCCAGTAGAATGGGCTCGGGACAGATCTCTGGAAACACCATATATTTT. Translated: CASRMGSGQISGNTIYF. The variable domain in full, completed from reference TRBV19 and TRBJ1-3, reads DGGITQSPKYLFRKEGQNVTLSCEQNLNHDAMYWYRQDPGQGLRLIYYSQIVNDFQKGDIAEGYSVSREKKESFPLTVTSAQKNPTAFYLCASRMGSGQISGNTIYFGEGSWLTVV.

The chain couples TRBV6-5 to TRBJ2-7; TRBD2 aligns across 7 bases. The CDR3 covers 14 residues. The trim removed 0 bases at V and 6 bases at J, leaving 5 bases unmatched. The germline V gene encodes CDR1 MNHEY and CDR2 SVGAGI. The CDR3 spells CASSYSGGSGEQYF. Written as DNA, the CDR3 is TGTGCCAGCAGTTACTCGGGGGGGTCGGGCGAGCAGTACTTC.

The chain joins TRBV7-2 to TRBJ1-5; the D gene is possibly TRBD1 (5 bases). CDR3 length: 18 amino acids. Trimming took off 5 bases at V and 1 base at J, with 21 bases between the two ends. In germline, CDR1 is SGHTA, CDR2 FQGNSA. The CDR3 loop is CASSQGSPMGQSNQPQHF. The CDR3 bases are TGTGCCAGCAGCCAAGGGTCCCCTATGGGGCAAAGCAATCAGCCCCAGCATTTT.

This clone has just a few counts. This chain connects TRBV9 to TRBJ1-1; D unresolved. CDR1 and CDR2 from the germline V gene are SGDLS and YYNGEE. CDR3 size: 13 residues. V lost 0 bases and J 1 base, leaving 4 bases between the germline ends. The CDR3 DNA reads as TGTGCCAGCAGCGTAGCTGCGAACACTGAAGCTTTCTTT. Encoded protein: CASSVAANTEAFF.

Here the CDR3 reads CASSFVGRRNYGYTF. As DNA, the CDR3 is TGTGCCAGCAGCTTCGTAGGTAGGCGAAACTATGGCTACACCTTC. This sequence joins TRBV5-6 and TRBJ1-2, with D unresolved. The V end lost 2 bases, the J end lost 2 bases, and 13 bases lay between the germline ends. This CDR3 spans 15 amino acids. Germline lookup yields CDR1 SGHDT and CDR2 YYEEEE.

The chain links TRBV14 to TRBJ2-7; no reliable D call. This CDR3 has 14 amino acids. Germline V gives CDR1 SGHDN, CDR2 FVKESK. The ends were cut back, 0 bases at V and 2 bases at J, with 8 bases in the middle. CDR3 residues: CASSQDWAPYEQYF. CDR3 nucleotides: TGTGCCAGCAGCCAAGATTGGGCCCCCTACGAGCAGTACTTC.

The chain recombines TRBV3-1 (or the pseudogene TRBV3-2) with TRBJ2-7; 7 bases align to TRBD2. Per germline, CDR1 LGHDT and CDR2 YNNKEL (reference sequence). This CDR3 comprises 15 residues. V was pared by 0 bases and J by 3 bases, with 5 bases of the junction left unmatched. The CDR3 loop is CASSQDPTSNYEQYF. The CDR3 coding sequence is TGTGCCAGCAGCCAAGATCCGACTAGCAACTACGAGCAGTACTTC.

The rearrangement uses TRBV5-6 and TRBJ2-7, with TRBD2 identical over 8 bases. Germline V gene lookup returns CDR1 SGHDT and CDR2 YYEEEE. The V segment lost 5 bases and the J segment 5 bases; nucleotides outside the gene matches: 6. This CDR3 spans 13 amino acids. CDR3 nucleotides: TGTGCCAGCAGACTCCGGGAGGGCCACGAGCAGTACTTC. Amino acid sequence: CASRLREGHEQYF. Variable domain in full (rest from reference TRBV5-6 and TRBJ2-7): DAGVTQSPTHLIKTRGQQVTLRCSPKSGHDTVSWYQQALGQGPQFIFQYYEEEERQRGNFPDRFSGHQFPNYSSELNVNALLLGDSALYLCASRLREGHEQYFGPGTRLTVT.

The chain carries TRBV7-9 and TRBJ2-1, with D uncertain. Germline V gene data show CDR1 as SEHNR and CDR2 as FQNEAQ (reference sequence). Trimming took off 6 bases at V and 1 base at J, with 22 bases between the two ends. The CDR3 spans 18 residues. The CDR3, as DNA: TGTGCCAGCAGGCCGACGGAATTAGGTCCAGGTTCCTACAATGAGCAGTTCTTC. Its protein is CASRPTELGPGSYNEQFF.

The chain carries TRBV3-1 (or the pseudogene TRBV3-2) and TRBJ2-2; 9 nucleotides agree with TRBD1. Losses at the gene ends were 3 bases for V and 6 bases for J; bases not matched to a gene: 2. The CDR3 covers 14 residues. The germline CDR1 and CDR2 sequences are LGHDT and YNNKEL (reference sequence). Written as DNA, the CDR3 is TGTGCCAGCAGCCAGAGGACAGGGGCCGGGGAGCTGTTTTTT. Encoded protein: CASSQRTGAGELFF.

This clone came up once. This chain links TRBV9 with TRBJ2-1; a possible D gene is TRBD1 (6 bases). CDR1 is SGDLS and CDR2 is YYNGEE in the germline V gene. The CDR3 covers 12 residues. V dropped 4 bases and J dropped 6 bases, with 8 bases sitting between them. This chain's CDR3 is CASSSDSNEQFF. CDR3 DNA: TGTGCCAGCAGCTCGGACAGCAATGAGCAGTTCTTC.

The CDR3 nucleotides are TGTGCCAGCAGCTTAGCCGGGCTCAGGGGAAGCTCCTATAATTCACCCCTCCACTTT. Amino acids: CASSLAGLRGSSYNSPLHF. The chain uses TRBV7-8 and TRBJ1-6; a weak D match, TRBD1 (6 bases). Trimming removed 0 bases from V and 0 bases from J, with 15 bases in between. Per the germline V gene, CDR1 is SGHVS and CDR2 is FQNEAQ. The CDR3 consists of 19 residues. The complete variable domain, with remaining parts taken from reference TRBV7-8 and TRBJ1-6, reads GAGVSQSPRYKVAKRGQDVALRCDPISGHVSLFWYQQALGQGPEFLTYFQNEAQLDKSGLPSDRFFAERPEGSVSTLKIQRTQQEDSAVYLCASSLAGLRGSSYNSPLHFGNGTRLTVT.